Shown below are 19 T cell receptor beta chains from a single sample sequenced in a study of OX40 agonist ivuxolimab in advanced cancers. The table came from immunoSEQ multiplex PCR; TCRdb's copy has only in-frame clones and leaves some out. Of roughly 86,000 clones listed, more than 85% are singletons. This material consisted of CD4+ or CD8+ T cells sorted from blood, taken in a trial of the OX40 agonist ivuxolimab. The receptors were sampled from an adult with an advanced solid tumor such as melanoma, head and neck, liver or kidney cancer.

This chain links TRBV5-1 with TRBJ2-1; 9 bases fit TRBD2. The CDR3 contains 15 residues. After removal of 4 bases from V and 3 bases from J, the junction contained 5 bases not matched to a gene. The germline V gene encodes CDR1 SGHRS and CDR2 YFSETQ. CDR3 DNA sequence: TGCGCCAGCAGCCGACTAGCGGAATACTACAATGAGCAGTTCTTC. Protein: CASSRLAEYYNEQFF.

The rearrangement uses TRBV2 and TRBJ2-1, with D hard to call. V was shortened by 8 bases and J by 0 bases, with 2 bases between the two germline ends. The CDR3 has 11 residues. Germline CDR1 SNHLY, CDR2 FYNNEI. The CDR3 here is CASCSYNEQFF. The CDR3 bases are TGTGCCAGCTGCTCCTACAATGAGCAGTTCTTC.

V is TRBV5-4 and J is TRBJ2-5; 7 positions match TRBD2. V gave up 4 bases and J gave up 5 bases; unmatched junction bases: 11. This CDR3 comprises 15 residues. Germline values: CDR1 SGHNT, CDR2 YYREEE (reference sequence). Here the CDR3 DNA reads TGTGCCAGCAGCGGGGCGGGAGCCGGGAAGGAGACCCAGTACTTC. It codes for CASSGAGAGKETQYF.

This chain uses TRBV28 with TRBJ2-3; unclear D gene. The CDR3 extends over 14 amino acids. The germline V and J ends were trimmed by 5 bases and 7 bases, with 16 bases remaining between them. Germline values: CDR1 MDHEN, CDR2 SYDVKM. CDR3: CASSPLLDTNTQYF. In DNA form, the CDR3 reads TGTGCCAGCAGTCCCCTACTTGACACGAATACGCAGTATTTT.

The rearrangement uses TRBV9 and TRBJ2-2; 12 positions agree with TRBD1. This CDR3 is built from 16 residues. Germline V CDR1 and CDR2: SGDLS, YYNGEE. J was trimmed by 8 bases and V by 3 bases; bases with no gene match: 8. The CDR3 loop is CASSAWGQGAPGELFF. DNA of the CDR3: TGTGCCAGCAGCGCATGGGGACAGGGGGCACCGGGGGAGCTGTTTTTT.

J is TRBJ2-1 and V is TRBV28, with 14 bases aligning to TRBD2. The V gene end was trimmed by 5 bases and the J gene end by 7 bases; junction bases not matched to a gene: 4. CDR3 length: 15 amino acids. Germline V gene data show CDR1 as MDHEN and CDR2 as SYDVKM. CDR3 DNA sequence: TGTGCCAGCAGTGGACTAGCGGGAGGTGAAAATGAGCAGTTCTTC. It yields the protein CASSGLAGGENEQFF.

This CDR3 is CASSALAGAEQFF. CDR3 nucleotides: TGTGCCAGTAGTGCGCTAGCGGGAGCTGAGCAGTTCTTC. This chain uses TRBV19 with TRBJ2-1, with 10 bases lining up with TRBD2. This CDR3 is built from 13 residues. V shed 5 bases, J shed 9 bases, and the junction held 4 bases outside the gene matches. Germline lookup yields CDR1 LNHDA and CDR2 SQIVND (reference sequence).

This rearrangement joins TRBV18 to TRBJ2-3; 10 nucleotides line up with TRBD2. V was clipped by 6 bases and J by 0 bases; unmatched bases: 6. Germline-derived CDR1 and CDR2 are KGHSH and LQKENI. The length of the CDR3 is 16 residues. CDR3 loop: CASSETSGVSTDTQYF. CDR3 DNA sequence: TGTGCCAGCTCGGAAACTAGCGGGGTGAGCACAGATACGCAGTATTTT.

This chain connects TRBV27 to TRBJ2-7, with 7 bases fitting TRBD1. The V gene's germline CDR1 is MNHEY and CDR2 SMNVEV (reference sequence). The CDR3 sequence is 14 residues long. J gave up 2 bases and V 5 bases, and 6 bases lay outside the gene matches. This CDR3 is CASSRTGRTYEQYF. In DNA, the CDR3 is TGTGCCAGCAGTCGGACAGGCCGTACCTACGAGCAGTACTTC.

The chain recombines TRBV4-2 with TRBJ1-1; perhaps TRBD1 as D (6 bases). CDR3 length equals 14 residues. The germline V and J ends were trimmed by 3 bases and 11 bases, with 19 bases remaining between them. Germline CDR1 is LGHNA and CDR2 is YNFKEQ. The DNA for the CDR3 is TGTGCCAGCAGCCAGGCCTCGCAGGGGCTTGGGGCTTTCTTT. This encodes CASSQASQGLGAFF.

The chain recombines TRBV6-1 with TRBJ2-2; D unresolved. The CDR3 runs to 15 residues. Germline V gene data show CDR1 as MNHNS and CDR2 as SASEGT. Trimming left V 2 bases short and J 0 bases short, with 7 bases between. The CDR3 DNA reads TGTGCCAGCAGTGAACGAACCGCGAACACCGGGGAGCTGTTTTTT. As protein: CASSERTANTGELFF.

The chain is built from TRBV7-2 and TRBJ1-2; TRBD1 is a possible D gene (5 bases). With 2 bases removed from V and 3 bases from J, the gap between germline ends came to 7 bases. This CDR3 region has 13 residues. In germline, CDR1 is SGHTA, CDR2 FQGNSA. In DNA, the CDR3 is TGTGCCAGCAGCTTATGGGGGGACTATGGCTACACCTTC. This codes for CASSLWGDYGYTF.

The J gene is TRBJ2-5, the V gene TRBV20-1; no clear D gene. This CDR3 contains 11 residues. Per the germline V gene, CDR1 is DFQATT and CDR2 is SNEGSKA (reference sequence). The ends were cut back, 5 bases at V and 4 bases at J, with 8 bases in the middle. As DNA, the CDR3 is TGCAGTGCTTGGCTGTTAGAGACCCAGTACTTC. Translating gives CSAWLLETQYF.

CDR3 sequence (DNA): TGTGCCAGCAGTGAAGACGTGGCATCTTATCAGCCCCAGCATTTT. It specifies CASSEDVASYQPQHF. This rearrangement joins TRBV2 to TRBJ1-5; D not resolved. Between the trimmed V and J ends, which lost 1 base and 5 bases, there was a span of 12 bases. The CDR3 totals 15 residues. Germline CDR1 reads SNHLY; CDR2 reads FYNNEI.

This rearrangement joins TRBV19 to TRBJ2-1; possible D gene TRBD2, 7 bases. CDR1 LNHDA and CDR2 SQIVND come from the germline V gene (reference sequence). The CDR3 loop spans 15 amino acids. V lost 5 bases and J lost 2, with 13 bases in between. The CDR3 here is CASSLRGGPYNEQFF. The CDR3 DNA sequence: TGTGCCAGTAGTCTAAGGGGGGGACCCTACAATGAGCAGTTCTTC.

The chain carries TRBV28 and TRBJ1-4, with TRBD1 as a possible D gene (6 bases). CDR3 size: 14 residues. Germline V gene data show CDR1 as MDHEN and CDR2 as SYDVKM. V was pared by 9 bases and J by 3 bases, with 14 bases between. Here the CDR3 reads CASTDSRSNEKLFF. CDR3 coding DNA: TGTGCCAGTACGGACAGCCGTTCTAATGAAAAACTGTTTTTT.

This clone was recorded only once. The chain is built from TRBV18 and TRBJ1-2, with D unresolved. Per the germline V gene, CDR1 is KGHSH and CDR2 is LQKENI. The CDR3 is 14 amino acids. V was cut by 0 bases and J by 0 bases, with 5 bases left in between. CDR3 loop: CASSPPAANYGYTF. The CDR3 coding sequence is TGTGCCAGCTCACCACCCGCAGCTAACTATGGCTACACCTTC.

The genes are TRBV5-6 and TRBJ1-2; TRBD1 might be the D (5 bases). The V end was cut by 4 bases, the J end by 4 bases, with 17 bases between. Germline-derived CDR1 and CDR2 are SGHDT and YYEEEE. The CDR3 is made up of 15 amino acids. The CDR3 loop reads CASSPLGRERYGYTF. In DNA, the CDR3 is TGTGCCAGCAGCCCCCTTGGCAGGGAACGCTATGGCTACACCTTC.

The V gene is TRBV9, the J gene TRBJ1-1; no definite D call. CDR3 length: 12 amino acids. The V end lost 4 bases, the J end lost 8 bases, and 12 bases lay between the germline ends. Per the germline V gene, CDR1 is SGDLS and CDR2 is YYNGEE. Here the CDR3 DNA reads TGTGCCAGCAGCCAAGGGCCAGAGGAAGCTTTCTTT. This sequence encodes CASSQGPEEAFF.